This T cell receptor beta chain originates from a study of shared clonotypes between healthy human individuals. Clones were read by immunoSEQ multiplex PCR, and TCRdb kept only the in-frame ones, dropping some. The sample includes more than 1.2 million clones, around 98.5% of them seen just once. CDR3 length: 18 residues. Trimming took off 2 bases at V and 0 bases at J, with 19 bases between the two ends. Germline lookup yields CDR1 GTSNPN and CDR2 SVGIG (reference sequence). The sequence came from a man aged 25-45 years in good health. V is TRBV30 and J is TRBJ2-2; D is perhaps TRBD2 (7 bases). Sequencing was performed on naive CD4+ T cells sorted from blood. Described subset: CD45RA+ positively selected. CDR3 residues: CAWSLKRGGVSNTGELFF. CDR3 DNA sequence: TGTGCCTGGAGTCTTAAAAGGGGGGGAGTTTCGAACACCGGGGAGCTGTTTTTT.